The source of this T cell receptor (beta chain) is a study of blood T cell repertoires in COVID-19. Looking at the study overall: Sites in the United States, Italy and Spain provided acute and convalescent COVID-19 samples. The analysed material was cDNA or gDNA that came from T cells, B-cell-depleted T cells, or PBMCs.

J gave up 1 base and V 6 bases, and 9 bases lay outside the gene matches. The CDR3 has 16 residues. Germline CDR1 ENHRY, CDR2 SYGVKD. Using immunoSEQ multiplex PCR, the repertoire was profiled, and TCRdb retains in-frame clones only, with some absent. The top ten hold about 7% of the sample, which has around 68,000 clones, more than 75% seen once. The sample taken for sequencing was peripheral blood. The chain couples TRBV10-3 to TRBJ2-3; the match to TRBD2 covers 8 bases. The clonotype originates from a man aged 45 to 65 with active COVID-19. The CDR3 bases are TGTGCCATCAGGGACAAGCGGGAGTCGGGCACAGATACGCAGTATTTT. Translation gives CAIRDKRESGTDTQYF.